Listed here are 5 T cell receptor beta chains from one sample, sequenced in a study of neurological immune-mediated disorders. TCRdb itself ran the 5' RACE reads through MiXCR, one entry per CDR3 protein. The table records about 62,000 distinct CDR3 sequences, around 5.2% of them present only once. The sequencing sample was made of PBMCs. The source of these receptors is a woman aged 45-60 years with multiple sclerosis.

This chain joins TRBV6-2 or TRBV6-3 and TRBJ2-1; D is ambiguous. The CDR3 runs to 15 residues. V lost 3 bases and J lost 0, with 9 bases in between. In germline, CDR1 is MNHEY, CDR2 SVGEGT. The CDR3 sequence: CASSYFVGSYNEQFF. CDR3 in DNA: TGTGCCAGCAGTTATTTTGTTGGCTCCTACAATGAGCAGTTCTTC.

Many counts were recorded for this clonotype. V and J are TRBV27 and TRBJ2-7; 9 bases are shared with TRBD1. This CDR3 is built from 14 residues. The V and J ends lost 6 bases and 3 bases, in that order; junction bases with no gene match: 6. Per germline, CDR1 MNHEY and CDR2 SMNVEV (reference sequence). The CDR3 protein is CASRPDRGFYEQYF. CDR3 sequence (DNA): TGTGCCAGCAGGCCGGACAGGGGTTTCTACGAGCAGTACTTC.

This clonotype was found many times. The genes are TRBV20-1 and TRBJ2-5, with TRBD1 matching 7 bases. The CDR3 consists of 14 residues. V trimming: 2 bases; J trimming: 2 bases; junction bases outside the gene matches: 5. The germline V gene has CDR1 DFQATT and CDR2 SNEGSKA (reference sequence). CDR3 in amino acids: CSARLSRGQETQYF. CDR3 sequence (DNA): TGCAGTGCTAGATTGAGCAGGGGGCAAGAGACCCAGTACTTC.

The chain links TRBV25-1 to TRBJ1-1; TRBD1 is a possible D gene (5 bases). This CDR3 comprises 14 residues. Germline CDR1 and CDR2: MGHDK and SYGVNS. V gave up 5 bases and J gave up 5 bases, with 15 bases separating them. The CDR3 protein is CASSNRGGFTEAFF. CDR3 bases: TGTGCCAGCAGTAACCGGGGGGGATTTACTGAAGCTTTCTTT.

This clonotype was seen a few times. One end of the junction is discordant with germline, which a read error may explain. This rearrangement joins TRBV5-6 to TRBJ1-6, with 9 bases aligning to TRBD1. The CDR3 totals 14 residues. Germline CDR1 reads SGHDT; CDR2 reads YYEEEE. CDR3 nucleotides: TGTGCCAGCACTTGGACAGGGGATTATTCACCCCTCAACTTT. Translating gives CASTWTGDYSPLNF.